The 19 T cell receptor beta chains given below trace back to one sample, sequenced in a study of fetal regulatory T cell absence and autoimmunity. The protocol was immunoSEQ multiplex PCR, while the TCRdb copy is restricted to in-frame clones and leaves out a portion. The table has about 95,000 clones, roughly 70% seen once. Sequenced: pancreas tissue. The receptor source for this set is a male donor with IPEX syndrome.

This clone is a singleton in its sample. The CDR3 nucleotides are TGCGCCAGCAGCTCCGGGACAAGCTCCTACGAGCAGTACTTC. This gives the protein CASSSGTSSYEQYF. The V gene is TRBV5-1, the J gene TRBJ2-7, with a tentative D call TRBD1 (6 bases). CDR3 length equals 14 residues. CDR1 and CDR2 from the germline V gene are SGHRS and YFSETQ. V shed 3 bases and J shed 0 bases, with 10 bases lying between them.

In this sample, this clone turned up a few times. This CDR3 reads CASSEPGQACYEQYF. The CDR3 nucleotides read TGCGCCAGCAGTGAGCCGGGACAGGCGTGCTACGAGCAGTACTTC. The chain employs TRBV10-1 and TRBJ2-7; 8 bases align to TRBD1. Unmatched junction bases numbered 6, after V lost 2 bases and J lost 3 bases. Germline V lookup: CDR1 WNHNN, CDR2 SYGVQD (reference sequence). The CDR3 contains 15 residues.

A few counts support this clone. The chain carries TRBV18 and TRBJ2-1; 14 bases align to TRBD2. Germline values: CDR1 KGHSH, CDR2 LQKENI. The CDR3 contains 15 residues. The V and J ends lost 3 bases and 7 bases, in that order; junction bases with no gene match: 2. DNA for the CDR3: TGTGCCAGCTCACCGGGACTAGCGGGAGAAAATGAGCAGTTCTTC. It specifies CASSPGLAGENEQFF.

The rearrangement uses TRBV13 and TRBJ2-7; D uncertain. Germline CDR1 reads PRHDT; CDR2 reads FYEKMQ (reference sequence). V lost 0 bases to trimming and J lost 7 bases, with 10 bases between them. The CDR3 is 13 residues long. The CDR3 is CASSLGPWWEQYF. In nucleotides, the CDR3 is TGTGCCAGCAGCTTAGGGCCGTGGTGGGAGCAGTACTTC.

CDR3 nucleotide sequence: TGCGCCAGCAGCCGTACCGGGACAGGGACGGTCTGTAGCAATCAGCCCCAGCATTTT. It specifies CASSRTGTGTVCSNQPQHF. The chain combines TRBV4-3 with TRBJ1-5, with 9 positions matching TRBD1. The CDR3 consists of 19 residues. J gave up 0 bases and V 4 bases, and 13 bases lay outside the gene matches. Germline values: CDR1 LGHNA, CDR2 YSLEER.

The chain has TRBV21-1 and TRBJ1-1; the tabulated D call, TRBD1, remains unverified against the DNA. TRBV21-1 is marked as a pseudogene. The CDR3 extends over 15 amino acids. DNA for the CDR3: TGTGCCAGCAGCAAAGCCTCAGGGGTAGTCACTGAAGCTTTCTTT. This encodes CASSKASGVVTEAFF.

CDR3 DNA sequence: TGTGCCAGCAGCCCTGACATCCCCTCCTACGAGCAGTACTTC. It codes for CASSPDIPSYEQYF. The chain is built from TRBV7-7 and TRBJ2-5; D uncertain. Judging by the DNA end, TRBJ2-7 fits better; the J call may be wrong. The CDR3 runs to 14 residues. Germline V lookup: CDR1 SSHAT, CDR2 FNYEAQ (reference sequence).

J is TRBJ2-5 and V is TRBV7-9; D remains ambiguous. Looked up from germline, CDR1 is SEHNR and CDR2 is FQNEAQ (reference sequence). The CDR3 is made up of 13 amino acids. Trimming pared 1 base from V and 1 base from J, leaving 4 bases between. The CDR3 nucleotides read TGTGCCAGCAGCTTAGATGCCCAAGAGACCCAGTACTTC. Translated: CASSLDAQETQYF. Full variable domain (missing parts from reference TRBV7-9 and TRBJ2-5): DTGVSQNPRHKITKRGQNVTFRCDPISEHNRLYWYRQTLGQGPEFLTYFQNEAQLEKSRLLSDRFSAERPKGSFSTLEIQRTEQGDSAMYLCASSLDAQETQYFGPGTRLLVL.

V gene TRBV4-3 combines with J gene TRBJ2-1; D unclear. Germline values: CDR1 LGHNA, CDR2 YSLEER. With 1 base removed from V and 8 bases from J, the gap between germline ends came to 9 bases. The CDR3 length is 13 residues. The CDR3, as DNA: TGCGCCAGCAGCCAAGGGGTTTGGGATGAGCAGTTCTTC. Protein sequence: CASSQGVWDEQFF.

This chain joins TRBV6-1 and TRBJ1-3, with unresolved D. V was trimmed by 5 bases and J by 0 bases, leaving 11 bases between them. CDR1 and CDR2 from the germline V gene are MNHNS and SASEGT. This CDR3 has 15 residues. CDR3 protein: CASSSEQYSGNTIYF. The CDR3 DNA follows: TGTGCCAGCAGTTCAGAACAGTACTCTGGAAACACCATATATTTT.

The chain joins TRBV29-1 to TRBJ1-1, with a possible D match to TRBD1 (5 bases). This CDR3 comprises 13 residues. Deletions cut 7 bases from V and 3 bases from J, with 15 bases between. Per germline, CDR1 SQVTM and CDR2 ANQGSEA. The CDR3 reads CSGGVSKDTEAFF. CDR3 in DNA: TGCAGCGGGGGGGTTTCCAAGGACACTGAAGCTTTCTTT.

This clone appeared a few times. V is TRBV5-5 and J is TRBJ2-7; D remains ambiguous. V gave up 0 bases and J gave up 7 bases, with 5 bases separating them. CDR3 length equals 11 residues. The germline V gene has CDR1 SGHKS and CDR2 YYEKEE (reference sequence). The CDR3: CASSLVGEQYF. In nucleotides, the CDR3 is TGTGCCAGCAGCTTGGTGGGGGAGCAGTACTTC.

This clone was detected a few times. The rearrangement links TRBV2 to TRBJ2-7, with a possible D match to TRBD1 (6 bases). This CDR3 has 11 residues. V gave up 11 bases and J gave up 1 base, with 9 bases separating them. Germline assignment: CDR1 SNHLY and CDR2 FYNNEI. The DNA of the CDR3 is TGTGCCGCAGGACAGTCCTACGAGCAGTACTTC. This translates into CAAGQSYEQYF.

In nucleotides, the CDR3 is TGTGCCAGCAGAGGGGACAGGGGAGGTGAAGCTTTCTTT. It translates to CASRGDRGGEAFF. The chain combines TRBV2 with TRBJ1-1; 10 bases line up with TRBD1. This CDR3 is built from 13 residues. CDR1 SNHLY and CDR2 FYNNEI come from the germline V gene. The J segment lost 7 bases and the V segment lost 6 bases, leaving 5 bases of the junction unmatched.

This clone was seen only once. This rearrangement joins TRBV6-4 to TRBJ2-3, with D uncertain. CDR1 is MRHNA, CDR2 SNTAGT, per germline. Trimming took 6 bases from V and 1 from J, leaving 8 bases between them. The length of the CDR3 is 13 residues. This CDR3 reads CASSALGTDTQYF. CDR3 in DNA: TGTGCCAGCAGCGCCTTAGGCACAGATACGCAGTATTTT.

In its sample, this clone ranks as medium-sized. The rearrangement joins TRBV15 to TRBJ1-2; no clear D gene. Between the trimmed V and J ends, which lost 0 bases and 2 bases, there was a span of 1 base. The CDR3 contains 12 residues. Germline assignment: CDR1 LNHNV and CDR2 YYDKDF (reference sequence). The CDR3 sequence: CATSRDNYGYTF. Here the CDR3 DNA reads TGTGCCACCAGCAGAGACAACTATGGCTACACCTTC.

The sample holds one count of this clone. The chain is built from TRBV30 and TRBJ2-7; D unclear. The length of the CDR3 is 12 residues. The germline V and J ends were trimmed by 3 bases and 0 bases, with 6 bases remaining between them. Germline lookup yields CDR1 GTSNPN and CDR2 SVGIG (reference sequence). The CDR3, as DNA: TGTGCCTGGAGGAGAGACTCCTACGAGCAGTACTTC. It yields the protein CAWRRDSYEQYF.

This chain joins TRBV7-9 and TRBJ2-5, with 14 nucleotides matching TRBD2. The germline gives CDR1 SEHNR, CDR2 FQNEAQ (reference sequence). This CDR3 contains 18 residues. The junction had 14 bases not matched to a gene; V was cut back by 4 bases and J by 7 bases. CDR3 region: CASSSSTRTSGGSRTQYF. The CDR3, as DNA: TGTGCCAGCAGCTCCTCCACCCGGACTAGCGGGGGGTCCCGGACCCAGTACTTC.

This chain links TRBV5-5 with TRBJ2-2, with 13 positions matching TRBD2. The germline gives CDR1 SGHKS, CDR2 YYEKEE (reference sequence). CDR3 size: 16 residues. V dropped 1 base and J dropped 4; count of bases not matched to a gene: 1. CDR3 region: CASSLRTSGSTGELFF. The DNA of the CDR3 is TGTGCCAGCAGCTTGCGGACTAGCGGGAGCACCGGGGAGCTGTTTTTT.